This T cell receptor beta chain was found in a study of response to subunit inactivated influenza vaccine. The CDR3 sequence is 16 residues long. The V gene lost 6 bases and the J gene lost 3 bases, with 17 bases spanning the gap. This clonotype was counted only a few times. Antigen unknown. Findings and limits, study-wide: Authors suggested few new T cells are recruited by each seasonal influenza vaccination.

Each CDR3 protein gets one entry after TCRdb re-called the RT-PCR reads with MiXCR. The table has more than 550,000 distinct CDR3 sequences, roughly 12% seen once. The sample was also reused in another study, on T cells expressing NK-cell markers. As reported in that work: As the method of synthesis, 5'RACE template switching with UMIs yielded TCR beta cDNA. All TCR beta repertoires analysed originated from sorted CD3+CD56+NKG2C+, CD3+CD56+NKG2C- and CD3+CD56-NKG2C+ T cells. Eight donors were sequenced, of whom seven were HCMV-seropositive, while the remaining one was HCMV-seronegative. Six or seven donors carried dominant NKG2C+ clonotypes that made up roughly 1.0-7.0% of their CD8+ T cells.

The V and J genes are TRBV12-3 or TRBV12-4 and TRBJ1-4, with D possibly being TRBD1 (5 bases). The receptor was isolated from a man in his fifties who received an inactivated influenza vaccine. Sequencing was performed on PBMCs from blood, taken on the day of vaccination. CDR3 protein: CASSPWGRVANEKLFF. For the CDR3, the DNA is TGTGCCAGCAGCCCATGGGGCAGGGTGGCTAATGAAAAACTGTTTTTT.